This is a list of T cell receptor beta chains from one sample in a study of cytomegalovirus exposure and HLA in healthy donors. Method: immunoSEQ multiplex PCR; TCRdb's copy keeps in-frame clones and lacks some. The table has 110,000 to 150,000 clones, about 73% seen once; the top ten hold under 2.5%. The sequenced material came from PBMCs. All receptors come from a woman aged 60 to 75 in good health and CMV-seropositive. The CDR3 runs from the conserved cysteine through the conserved F or W. The D gene is left open where the match is weak. Size tells how often a clone was seen (once, few, many) or the class of an expanded clone, and some rows leave it out.

v_gene: TRBV9; d_gene: -; j_gene: TRBJ1-4; abundance: -; CDR3aa: CASSVLPGGGATNEKLFF; CDR3nt: TGTGCCAGCAGCGTCCTCCCCGGTGGGGGGGCGACTAATGAAAAACTGTTTTTT
v_gene: TRBV18; d_gene: -; j_gene: TRBJ1-1; abundance: -; CDR3aa: CASSPRIRGEAFF; CDR3nt: TGTGCCAGCTCACCACGAATCAGGGGTGAAGCTTTCTTT
v_gene: TRBV28; d_gene: TRBD1; j_gene: TRBJ1-5; abundance: -; CDR3aa: CASTSQGGFNQPQHF; CDR3nt: TGTGCCAGCACTTCACAGGGGGGCTTCAATCAGCCCCAGCATTTT
v_gene: TRBV6-1; d_gene: -; j_gene: TRBJ1-1; abundance: -; CDR3aa: CASSSRDKNTEAFF; CDR3nt: TGTGCCAGCAGTAGCCGGGACAAGAACACTGAAGCTTTCTTT
v_gene: TRBV5-6; d_gene: -; j_gene: TRBJ2-2; abundance: -; CDR3aa: CSPTLAGELFF; CDR3nt: TGTTCACCAACTCTGGCCGGGGAGCTGTTTTTT
v_gene: TRBV9; d_gene: -; j_gene: TRBJ1-1; abundance: -; CDR3aa: CASSVGLTEAFF; CDR3nt: TGTGCCAGCAGCGTAGGTCTCACTGAAGCTTTCTTT
v_gene: TRBV30; d_gene: TRBD2; j_gene: TRBJ2-2; abundance: -; CDR3aa: CAWSVRLAGDTGELFF; CDR3nt: TGTGCCTGGAGTGTACGACTAGCGGGAGACACCGGGGAGCTGTTTTTT
v_gene: TRBV7-9; d_gene: -; j_gene: TRBJ2-1; abundance: once; CDR3aa: CASSFRTGEQFF; CDR3nt: TGTGCCAGCAGCTTTCGGACTGGAGAGCAGTTCTTC
v_gene: TRBV10-3; d_gene: TRBD2; j_gene: TRBJ2-7; abundance: -; CDR3aa: CAIRGEGAREQYF; CDR3nt: TGTGCCATCAGGGGGGAGGGCGCGCGGGAGCAGTACTTC
v_gene: TRBV5-1; d_gene: -; j_gene: TRBJ1-1; abundance: -; CDR3aa: CASSRTERNTEAFF; CDR3nt: TGCGCCAGCAGCCGGACAGAAAGGAACACTGAAGCTTTCTTT
v_gene: TRBV5-1; d_gene: TRBD1; j_gene: TRBJ1-2; abundance: -; CDR3aa: CASSLGPQGADGYTF; CDR3nt: TGCGCCAGCAGCTTGGGGCCGCAGGGGGCCGATGGCTACACCTTC
v_gene: TRBV30; d_gene: -; j_gene: TRBJ1-2; abundance: once; CDR3aa: CAWSVPPQGYGYTF; CDR3nt: TGTGCCTGGAGTGTACCCCCGCAGGGGTATGGCTACACCTTC
v_gene: TRBV6-5; d_gene: -; j_gene: TRBJ2-1; abundance: few; CDR3aa: CASSPYGEANNEQFF; CDR3nt: TGTGCCAGCAGTCCATACGGGGAGGCTAACAATGAGCAGTTCTTC
v_gene: TRBV10-1; d_gene: TRBD2; j_gene: TRBJ2-5; abundance: -; CDR3aa: CASSQLAGEVQYF; CDR3nt: TGCGCCAGCAGTCAGCTAGCGGGAGAGGTGCAGTACTTC
v_gene: TRBV6-5; d_gene: -; j_gene: TRBJ2-2; abundance: -; CDR3aa: CASSYSSTGELFF; CDR3nt: TGTGCCAGCAGTTACTCGAGCACCGGGGAGCTGTTTTTT
v_gene: TRBV6-5; d_gene: -; j_gene: TRBJ2-7; abundance: few; CDR3aa: CASSYSKSRPEQYF; CDR3nt: TGTGCCAGCAGTTACTCGAAATCCAGGCCCGAGCAGTACTTC
v_gene: TRBV29-1; d_gene: TRBD1; j_gene: TRBJ2-3; abundance: -; CDR3aa: CSGLSRDREDTQYF; CDR3nt: TGCAGCGGCCTTTCCCGGGACAGGGAAGATACGCAGTATTTT
v_gene: TRBV6-6; d_gene: -; j_gene: TRBJ1-1; abundance: -; CDR3aa: CASSYSVRNTEAFF; CDR3nt: TGTGCCAGCAGTTACTCGGTGAGAAACACTGAAGCTTTCTTT
v_gene: TRBV6-6; d_gene: -; j_gene: TRBJ2-7; abundance: -; CDR3aa: CASTSASSYEQYF; CDR3nt: TGTGCCAGCACATCCGCGAGCTCCTACGAGCAGTACTTC
v_gene: TRBV15; d_gene: TRBD1; j_gene: TRBJ1-1; abundance: -; CDR3aa: CATSRGQTYTEAFF; CDR3nt: TGTGCCACCAGCAGGGGACAGACCTACACTGAAGCTTTCTTT
v_gene: TRBV11-2; d_gene: TRBD1; j_gene: TRBJ2-7; abundance: -; CDR3aa: CASSPRQGMPYEQYF; CDR3nt: TGTGCCAGCAGCCCTCGACAGGGAATGCCCTACGAGCAGTACTTC
v_gene: TRBV19; d_gene: TRBD2; j_gene: TRBJ2-1; abundance: -; CDR3aa: CASKPGGTSGLEQFF; CDR3nt: TGTGCCAGTAAACCGGGGGGGACCTCAGGGCTTGAGCAGTTCTTC
v_gene: TRBV2; d_gene: -; j_gene: TRBJ2-7; abundance: -; CDR3aa: CASSEFDLANMYF; CDR3nt: TGTGCCAGCAGTGAATTCGATCTAGCGAACATGTACTTC
v_gene: TRBV4-1; d_gene: -; j_gene: TRBJ2-7; abundance: -; CDR3aa: CASSQGAQPSYEQYF; CDR3nt: TGCGCCAGCAGCCAAGGGGCACAGCCATCCTACGAGCAGTACTTC
v_gene: TRBV5-1; d_gene: TRBD2; j_gene: TRBJ2-7; abundance: few; CDR3aa: CASSFEAGEGYEQYF; CDR3nt: TGCGCCAGCAGCTTCGAAGCGGGAGAGGGGTACGAGCAGTACTTC
v_gene: TRBV27; d_gene: -; j_gene: TRBJ1-4; abundance: -; CDR3aa: CASSLAALPGEKLFF; CDR3nt: TGTGCCAGCAGTTTAGCGGCCCTCCCCGGCGAAAAACTGTTTTTT
v_gene: TRBV5-1; d_gene: -; j_gene: TRBJ2-3; abundance: few; CDR3aa: CASSLTDFTDTQYF; CDR3nt: TGCGCCAGCAGCCTGACAGACTTCACAGATACGCAGTATTTT
v_gene: TRBV5-1; d_gene: -; j_gene: TRBJ1-1; abundance: -; CDR3aa: CASSSRGNTEAFF; CDR3nt: TGCGCCAGCAGCTCCAGGGGAAACACTGAAGCTTTCTTT
v_gene: TRBV6-6; d_gene: -; j_gene: TRBJ2-7; abundance: -; CDR3aa: CASSWGFSYEQYF; CDR3nt: TGTGCCAGCAGTTGGGGCTTCTCCTACGAGCAGTACTTC
v_gene: TRBV6-1; d_gene: TRBD1; j_gene: TRBJ1-2; abundance: -; CDR3aa: CASIRTTGGWGYTF; CDR3nt: TGTGCCAGCATCCGGACGACAGGGGGCTGGGGCTACACCTTC
v_gene: TRBV28; d_gene: -; j_gene: TRBJ1-1; abundance: -; CDR3aa: CASTSLTEAFF; CDR3nt: TGTGCCAGCACCTCTTTAACTGAAGCTTTCTTT
v_gene: TRBV18; d_gene: -; j_gene: TRBJ1-4; abundance: many; CDR3aa: CASSPESGEKLFF; CDR3nt: TGTGCCAGCTCACCGGAATCGGGGGAAAAACTGTTTTTT
v_gene: TRBV6-5; d_gene: TRBD1; j_gene: TRBJ2-2; abundance: -; CDR3aa: CASRRTGNTGGLFF; CDR3nt: TGTGCCAGCCGTCGGACAGGGAACACCGGGGGGCTGTTTTTT
v_gene: TRBV4-1; d_gene: -; j_gene: TRBJ1-4; abundance: -; CDR3aa: CASSQPGLNEKLFF; CDR3nt: TGCGCCAGCAGCCAACCTGGACTGAATGAAAAACTGTTTTTT
v_gene: TRBV30; d_gene: -; j_gene: TRBJ2-7; abundance: once; CDR3aa: CAWRAGGSYEQYF; CDR3nt: TGTGCCTGGAGGGCCGGGGGCTCCTACGAGCAGTACTTC
v_gene: TRBV19; d_gene: -; j_gene: TRBJ1-3; abundance: -; CDR3aa: CASRLDSVSGNTIYF; CDR3nt: TGTGCCAGCCGCCTCGACAGTGTCTCTGGAAACACCATATATTTT
v_gene: TRBV5-5; d_gene: TRBD2; j_gene: TRBJ2-4; abundance: -; CDR3aa: CASSLRVGAGEAKNIQYF; CDR3nt: TGTGCCAGCAGCTTGAGAGTCGGTGCGGGAGAGGCCAAAAACATTCAGTACTTC
v_gene: TRBV2; d_gene: TRBD2; j_gene: TRBJ2-1; abundance: few; CDR3aa: CASRGRVFNEQFF; CDR3nt: TGTGCCAGCAGAGGGAGGGTCTTTAATGAGCAGTTCTTC
v_gene: TRBV5-4; d_gene: TRBD1; j_gene: TRBJ1-1; abundance: -; CDR3aa: CASSILTGMNTEAFF; CDR3nt: TGTGCCAGCAGCATCCTGACAGGGATGAACACTGAAGCTTTCTTT
v_gene: TRBV19; d_gene: TRBD2; j_gene: TRBJ2-1; abundance: -; CDR3aa: CASAASGSPYNEQFF; CDR3nt: TGTGCCAGTGCAGCTAGCGGGAGCCCCTACAATGAGCAGTTCTTC
v_gene: TRBV6-6; d_gene: -; j_gene: TRBJ1-2; abundance: few; CDR3aa: CASSPPTQGGYTF; CDR3nt: TGTGCCAGCAGTCCCCCCACTCAGGGCGGCTACACCTTC
v_gene: TRBV28; d_gene: TRBD1; j_gene: TRBJ1-4; abundance: -; CDR3aa: CASSFPGQVEKLFF; CDR3nt: TGTGCCAGCAGTTTTCCTGGACAGGTTGAAAAACTGTTTTTT
v_gene: TRBV7-9; d_gene: TRBD1; j_gene: TRBJ1-3; abundance: -; CDR3aa: CASSLDPGQGRNTIYF; CDR3nt: TGTGCCAGCAGCTTAGACCCCGGACAGGGGAGAAACACCATATATTTT
v_gene: TRBV6-1; d_gene: -; j_gene: TRBJ1-3; abundance: -; CDR3aa: CASSEIQGSGGNTIYF; CDR3nt: TGTGCCAGCAGTGAAATTCAGGGAAGTGGAGGAAACACCATATATTTT
v_gene: TRBV5-4; d_gene: TRBD1; j_gene: TRBJ1-2; abundance: -; CDR3aa: CASSYGRDRVYGYTF; CDR3nt: TGTGCCAGCAGTTATGGCCGGGACAGGGTTTATGGCTACACCTTC
v_gene: TRBV6-5; d_gene: TRBD2; j_gene: TRBJ2-7; abundance: -; CDR3aa: CASSPKASGRQYF; CDR3nt: TGTGCCAGCAGCCCCAAGGCTAGCGGCCGACAGTACTTC
v_gene: TRBV5-1; d_gene: TRBD1; j_gene: TRBJ1-1; abundance: -; CDR3aa: CASSPRTGNTEAFF; CDR3nt: TGCGCCAGCAGCCCACGGACAGGGAACACTGAAGCTTTCTTT
v_gene: TRBV2; d_gene: TRBD2; j_gene: TRBJ2-1; abundance: -; CDR3aa: CASSPLSGTSGYNEQFF; CDR3nt: TGTGCCAGCAGTCCTCTGTCCGGGACTAGCGGTTACAATGAGCAGTTCTTC